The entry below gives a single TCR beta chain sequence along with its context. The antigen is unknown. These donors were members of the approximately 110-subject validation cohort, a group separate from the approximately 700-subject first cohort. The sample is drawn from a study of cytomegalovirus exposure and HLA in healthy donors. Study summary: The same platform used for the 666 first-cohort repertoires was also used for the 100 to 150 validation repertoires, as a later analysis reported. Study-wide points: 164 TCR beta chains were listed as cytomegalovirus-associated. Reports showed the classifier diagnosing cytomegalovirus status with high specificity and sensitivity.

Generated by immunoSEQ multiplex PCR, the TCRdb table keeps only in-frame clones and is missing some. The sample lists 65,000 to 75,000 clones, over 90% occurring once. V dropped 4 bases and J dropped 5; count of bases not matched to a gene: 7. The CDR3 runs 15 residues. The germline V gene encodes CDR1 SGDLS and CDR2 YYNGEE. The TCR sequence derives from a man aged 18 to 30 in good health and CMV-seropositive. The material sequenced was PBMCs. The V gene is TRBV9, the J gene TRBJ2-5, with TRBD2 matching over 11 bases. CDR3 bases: TGTGCCAGCAGCCCCCTAGCGGGAGGTGGCGAGACCCAGTACTTC. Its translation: CASSPLAGGGETQYF.